One T cell receptor beta chain is described in this entry. This record belongs to a study of control samples from healthy donors and cancer patients. Trimming pared 3 bases from V and 0 bases from J, leaving 9 bases between. Germline assignment: CDR1 SEHNR and CDR2 FQNEAQ (reference sequence). The CDR3 contains 15 residues. Using immunoSEQ multiplex PCR, the repertoire was profiled, and TCRdb retains in-frame clones only, with some absent. The table records 150,000 to 180,000 clones, 85% to 95% of them present only once. The sequence derives from a man aged 35-49 years in good health. The chain couples TRBV7-9 to TRBJ2-1; the D gene is possibly TRBD2 (6 bases). Sequenced: blood. CDR3: CASSLRDFSYNEQFF. The CDR3 DNA reads TGTGCCAGCAGCTTGCGGGACTTCTCCTACAATGAGCAGTTCTTC.